These T cell receptor beta chains were read from a single sample in a study of cytomegalovirus exposure and HLA in healthy donors. Some clones are missing from TCRdb's copy, which holds only in-frame ones; the method was immunoSEQ multiplex PCR. This table has some 150,000 clones, about three fifths appearing once. Sequencing was carried out using PBMCs. The receptors shown here come from a young woman in good health and CMV-seropositive. The CDR3 runs from the conserved cysteine through the conserved F or W. D genes are given only for firm matches.

D gene: TRBD1
V gene: TRBV6-5
CDR3 protein: CASSPGTGTNTIYF

D gene: TRBD1
V gene: TRBV6-1
CDR3 protein: CASPDRAGNYGYTF

D gene: TRBD1
V gene: TRBV6-1
CDR3 protein: CASSDEGALAKNIQYF

D gene: TRBD2
V gene: TRBV5-1
CDR3 protein: CASRDPSGGTDTQYF

D gene: TRBD1
V gene: TRBV7-6
CDR3 protein: CASRPGQGAYEQYF

D gene: TRBD1
V gene: TRBV6-5
CDR3 protein: CASSPGQSTDTQYF

D gene: NA
V gene: TRBV15
CDR3 protein: CATSKTAGSNQPQHF

D gene: NA
V gene: TRBV10-2
CDR3 protein: CASAPGANYEQYF

D gene: NA
V gene: TRBV7-7
CDR3 protein: CASSAGNTQYF

D gene: NA
V gene: TRBV10-1
CDR3 protein: CASSEGRGYGYTF

D gene: TRBD1
V gene: TRBV27
CDR3 protein: CASSPKQGTISNQPQHF

D gene: TRBD1
V gene: TRBV18
CDR3 protein: CASSPGQGERPQHF

D gene: TRBD1
V gene: TRBV5-1
CDR3 protein: CASSQGGSGNTIYF

D gene: NA
V gene: TRBV30
CDR3 protein: CAWSALGNQPQHF

D gene: TRBD1
V gene: TRBV5-6
CDR3 protein: CASSPGQYEQYF

D gene: NA
V gene: TRBV7-8
CDR3 protein: CASSLIPGRGNTIYF

D gene: TRBD2
V gene: TRBV7-9
CDR3 protein: CASSSPGGGTQYF

D gene: NA
V gene: TRBV27
CDR3 protein: CASSQNTGSRSPLHF

D gene: TRBD2
V gene: TRBV6-5
CDR3 protein: CASTGGSSYNEQFF

D gene: NA
V gene: TRBV7-6
CDR3 protein: CASSPSTVATNEKLFF

D gene: NA
V gene: TRBV14
CDR3 protein: CASSQGRVDTGELFF

D gene: NA
V gene: TRBV6-5
CDR3 protein: CASTGWGDMNTEAFF

D gene: TRBD1
V gene: TRBV18
CDR3 protein: CASSPRGQGSNTEAFF

D gene: TRBD1
V gene: TRBV5-1
CDR3 protein: CASSSADRGEQYF

D gene: TRBD1
V gene: TRBV14
CDR3 protein: CASSLWDSNTEAFF

D gene: TRBD1
V gene: TRBV13
CDR3 protein: CASSLLSRGRFNTGELFF

D gene: NA
V gene: TRBV5-1
CDR3 protein: CASSLGALNTEAFF

D gene: TRBD1
V gene: TRBV7-3
CDR3 protein: CASSLTGDRGGEKLFF

D gene: NA
V gene: TRBV11-3
CDR3 protein: CASSFGGSNEQFF

D gene: TRBD1
V gene: TRBV6-1
CDR3 protein: CASNYMTGPQHF

D gene: NA
V gene: TRBV5-4
CDR3 protein: CASSYYRGQSFF

D gene: NA
V gene: TRBV30
CDR3 protein: CAWRYSQSSGNTIYF

D gene: NA
V gene: TRBV5-8
CDR3 protein: CASRRRYGIQPQHF

D gene: NA
V gene: TRBV4-1
CDR3 protein: CASSQVAGRDSYNEQFF

D gene: NA
V gene: TRBV5-6
CDR3 protein: CASSLGGFSYNSPLHF

D gene: TRBD1
V gene: TRBV7-9
CDR3 protein: CASSLGQGATGNTIYF

D gene: NA
V gene: TRBV19
CDR3 protein: CASTFQDRTNQPQHF

D gene: TRBD1
V gene: TRBV28
CDR3 protein: CASTPKTGLRFLPGYTF

D gene: NA
V gene: TRBV6-6
CDR3 protein: CASLVPTQGGYTF

D gene: NA
V gene: TRBV7-2
CDR3 protein: CASSFAQGIGKLFF

D gene: NA
V gene: TRBV7-9
CDR3 protein: CASSSDRDNSGNTIYF

D gene: TRBD1
V gene: TRBV27
CDR3 protein: CASSLRGGNEQYF

D gene: NA
V gene: TRBV11-2
CDR3 protein: CASSLARGNEQYF

D gene: TRBD2
V gene: TRBV2
CDR3 protein: CASETGSGGGTGELFF

D gene: TRBD2
V gene: TRBV7-9
CDR3 protein: CASSSAGMETQYF

D gene: TRBD2
V gene: TRBV5-1
CDR3 protein: CASSAPGLADNQETQYF

D gene: NA
V gene: TRBV2
CDR3 protein: CASRGQLSYEQYF

D gene: NA
V gene: TRBV21-1
CDR3 protein: CASSNRAPEQYF